Following are 27 T cell receptor beta chains from one sample sequenced in a study of cytomegalovirus exposure and HLA in healthy donors. Some clones are missing from TCRdb's copy, which holds only in-frame ones; the method was immunoSEQ multiplex PCR. The profile shows 190,000 or so clones, more than 65% of them singletons. Source material: PBMCs. The source is a young woman in good health and CMV-seropositive.

The chain combines TRBV7-6 with TRBJ2-2; D is ambiguous. The CDR3 loop spans 13 amino acids. V dropped 5 bases and J dropped 5 bases, with 9 bases sitting between them. Germline V CDR1 and CDR2: SGHVS, FNYEAQ. The CDR3 protein is CASSPRRTGELFF. As DNA, the CDR3 is TGTGCCAGCAGCCCGAGGCGGACCGGGGAGCTGTTTTTT.

The chain employs TRBV5-4 and TRBJ2-7; the D gene is possibly TRBD1 (6 bases). The CDR3 has 14 amino acids. V gave up 4 bases and J gave up 5 bases, with 16 bases separating them. Germline V lookup: CDR1 SGHNT, CDR2 YYREEE (reference sequence). CDR3 protein: CASSPRGGRDEQYF. Written as DNA, the CDR3 is TGTGCCAGCAGCCCGAGAGGGGGTCGCGACGAGCAGTACTTC.

The chain recombines TRBV5-1 with TRBJ1-2; D ambiguous. V shed 1 base and J shed 9 bases, with 16 bases lying between them. In germline, CDR1 is SGHRS, CDR2 YFSETQ. There are 14 residues in the CDR3. CDR3 DNA: TGCGCCAGCAGCTTGCCCACAGAGGGAATGCGCTACACCTTC. As protein: CASSLPTEGMRYTF. Combining the CDR3 with reference TRBV5-1 and TRBJ1-2 gives the whole variable domain KAGVTQTPRYLIKTRGQQVTLSCSPISGHRSVSWYQQTPGQGLQFLFEYFSETQRNKGNFPGRFSGRQFSNSRSEMNVSTLELGDSALYLCASSLPTEGMRYTFGSGTRLTVV.

This chain connects TRBV4-2 to TRBJ1-2, with 7 positions matching TRBD1. CDR1 and CDR2 from the germline V gene are LGHNA and YNFKEQ. V lost 1 base and J lost 1; bases outside the gene matches: 9. There are 17 residues in the CDR3. Here the CDR3 DNA reads TGTGCCAGCAGCCAAGTGTCCCCAGGGGGTAGTAACTATGGCTACACCTTC. This sequence encodes CASSQVSPGGSNYGYTF.

There are a few counts of this clone. The V and J genes are TRBV5-1 and TRBJ1-4; no definite D call. V was cut by 4 bases and J by 8 bases, with 15 bases left in between. Germline CDR1 and CDR2: SGHRS and YFSETQ. The CDR3 has 14 residues. The DNA of the CDR3 is TGCGCCAGCAGCCCCATCCCGGAGAGGGAAAAACTGTTTTTT. Translation: CASSPIPEREKLFF.

V usage is TRBV18 and J usage is TRBJ2-1; D call uncertain. Germline assignment: CDR1 KGHSH and CDR2 LQKENI. Trimming took off 3 bases at V and 7 bases at J, with 16 bases between the two ends. This CDR3 comprises 15 residues. The CDR3 bases are TGTGCCAGCTCACCCCAGGTAAAACGCGATAATGAGCAGTTCTTC. It yields the protein CASSPQVKRDNEQFF.

This chain joins TRBV29-1 and TRBJ1-1; no definite D call. Germline CDR1 SQVTM, CDR2 ANQGSEA. The ends were cut back, 6 bases at V and 5 bases at J, with 16 bases in the middle. The CDR3 is 13 residues long. The CDR3 reads CSVQAAEGTEAFF. The CDR3 bases are TGCAGCGTCCAAGCCGCGGAGGGAACTGAAGCTTTCTTT.

The sample holds many counts of this clone. The J gene is TRBJ2-1, the V gene TRBV5-1; 8 bases agree with TRBD1. The length of the CDR3 is 13 residues. Germline CDR1 SGHRS, CDR2 YFSETQ. The V segment lost 4 bases and the J segment 9 bases; nucleotides outside the gene matches: 6. The CDR3 region has the DNA TGCGCCAGCAGCATGGACAGGGTTGGTGAGCAGTTCTTC. This translates into CASSMDRVGEQFF.

The V gene is TRBV14, the J gene TRBJ1-2; 9 bases are a match to TRBD1. The CDR3 is made up of 16 amino acids. V gave up 2 bases and J gave up 6 bases; unmatched junction bases: 10. Per the germline V gene, CDR1 is SGHDN and CDR2 is FVKESK. CDR3 amino acids: CASSQRDRVFGDGYTF. CDR3 sequence (DNA): TGTGCCAGCAGCCAACGGGACAGGGTTTTCGGGGATGGCTACACCTTC.

V is TRBV6-6 and J is TRBJ2-1; D is undetermined. V lost 0 bases and J 3 bases, leaving 6 bases between the germline ends. The CDR3 spans 14 residues. Germline CDR1 MNHNY, CDR2 SVGAGI (reference sequence). CDR3 DNA: TGTGCCAGCAGTTACTCGAGGATCTACAATGAGCAGTTCTTC. Its protein is CASSYSRIYNEQFF.

The V call is TRBV5-6, the J call TRBJ2-3; 9 positions match TRBD1. Germline-derived CDR1 and CDR2 are SGHDT and YYEEEE. The CDR3 is 15 amino acids. V lost 4 bases, J lost 3 bases, and 6 bases stayed unmatched. CDR3 bases: TGTGCCAGCAGCAGGGACAGGGTCTATACAGATACGCAGTATTTT. Protein sequence: CASSRDRVYTDTQYF.

This sequence joins TRBV5-1 and TRBJ1-4; 10 positions agree with TRBD1. CDR3 length equals 16 residues. The V gene's germline CDR1 is SGHRS and CDR2 YFSETQ. The V and J ends lost 0 bases and 10 bases, in that order; junction bases with no gene match: 9. CDR3 loop: CASSLVGTGAGAKLFF. The CDR3 coding sequence is TGCGCCAGCAGCTTGGTCGGGACAGGGGCGGGGGCAAAACTGTTTTTT.

The genes are TRBV6-6 and TRBJ1-5; 7 bases are shared with TRBD1. Germline trimming cut 3 bases from V and 4 bases from J; bases unmatched to any gene: 3. This CDR3 spans 14 amino acids. Germline CDR1 is MNHNY and CDR2 is SVGAGI (reference sequence). The CDR3 sequence: CASSYGTENQPQHF. DNA for the CDR3: TGTGCCAGCAGTTATGGGACAGAGAATCAGCCCCAGCATTTT.

The chain has TRBV18 and TRBJ2-5; D gene ambiguous. The V end was cut by 9 bases, the J end by 5 bases, with 19 bases between. CDR3 size: 14 residues. Germline-derived CDR1 and CDR2 are KGHSH and LQKENI. The CDR3: CASSSDYYGETQYF. DNA for the CDR3: TGTGCCAGTTCCTCCGATTACTACGGGGAGACCCAGTACTTC.

Comments on this clone: Mismatch with germline at one junction end may stem from a read error. The J gene is TRBJ2-5, the V gene TRBV7-3; D is possibly TRBD2 (5 bases). The CDR3 contains 14 residues. The germline V gene encodes CDR1 SGHTA and CDR2 FQGTGA. The CDR3 is CASSLTGMGEAQYF. Here the CDR3 DNA reads TGTGCCAGCAGCTTAACTGGCATGGGAGAGGCCCAGTACTTC.

The chain joins TRBV5-1 to TRBJ1-6; D uncertain. V lost 0 bases and J 9 bases, leaving 7 bases between the germline ends. The CDR3 runs 13 residues. CDR1 and CDR2 from the germline V gene are SGHRS and YFSETQ. In DNA, the CDR3 is TGCGCCAGCAGCTTGGCCGGGATTTCACCCCTCCACTTT. It is translated as CASSLAGISPLHF.

Comment on this clone: This CDR3 is also generated by other DNA sequences in the sample. This rearrangement joins TRBV27 to TRBJ1-1; no definite D call. V was pared by 6 bases and J by 0 bases, with 5 bases between. This CDR3 is built from 12 residues. Per germline, CDR1 MNHEY and CDR2 SMNVEV (reference sequence). CDR3 in DNA: TGTGCCAGCAGCTCCGTGAACACTGAAGCTTTCTTT. It translates to CASSSVNTEAFF.

The chain is built from TRBV9 and TRBJ2-1, with D unresolved. V lost 5 bases and J 0 bases, leaving 24 bases between the germline ends. The CDR3 totals 19 residues. In germline, CDR1 is SGDLS, CDR2 YYNGEE. Written as DNA, the CDR3 is TGTGCCAGCAGTAAAGGTGGTGTAGCTTTTATCGTCTCCTACAATGAGCAGTTCTTC. This gives the protein CASSKGGVAFIVSYNEQFF.

The rearrangement links TRBV27 to TRBJ2-3; a possible D gene is TRBD2 (7 bases). This CDR3 region has 15 residues. CDR1 MNHEY and CDR2 SMNVEV come from the germline V gene (reference sequence). V was clipped by 6 bases and J by 5 bases, with 18 bases between them. In DNA, the CDR3 is TGTGCCAGCAGAGCCCGAGGGGGGGCGGGAGATACGCAGTATTTT. Translated: CASRARGGAGDTQYF.

This chain uses TRBV7-6 with TRBJ2-5; TRBD2 matches at 10 bases. Trimming cost V 5 bases and J 2 bases; bases outside gene matches: 14. The CDR3 extends over 18 amino acids. The germline V gene encodes CDR1 SGHVS and CDR2 FNYEAQ. CDR3 DNA sequence: TGTGCCAGCAGCCATGGGGTAGCGGGGGGCACCATACAAGAGACCCAGTACTTC. This encodes CASSHGVAGGTIQETQYF.

The J gene is TRBJ2-1, the V gene TRBV5-6, with 9 bases matching TRBD1. This CDR3 region has 14 residues. With 4 bases clipped from V and 5 bases from J, the junction kept 4 bases outside the gene matches. Germline V gene sequence: CDR1 SGHDT, CDR2 YYEEEE. The CDR3 coding sequence is TGTGCCAGCAGCCTACAGGGGGCGCACAATGAGCAGTTCTTC. This encodes CASSLQGAHNEQFF.

V gene TRBV7-9 combines with J gene TRBJ2-7; 7 bases fit TRBD1. Trimming took 6 bases from V and 5 from J; bases not matched to a gene: 7. Germline V gene data show CDR1 as SEHNR and CDR2 as FQNEAQ (reference sequence). The CDR3 spans 13 residues. The CDR3 loop is CASRLQGTHEQYF. CDR3 coding DNA: TGTGCCAGCAGGTTACAGGGGACCCACGAGCAGTACTTC.

The chain has TRBV19 and TRBJ1-1, with 9 bases lining up with TRBD1. The germline CDR1 and CDR2 sequences are LNHDA and SQIVND (reference sequence). The CDR3 has 16 residues. Unmatched junction bases numbered 8, after V lost 4 bases and J lost 2 bases. CDR3 coding DNA: TGTGCCAGTAGTAAGGGGGGCACAGGGGGCAACACTGAAGCTTTCTTT. This gives the protein CASSKGGTGGNTEAFF.

This rearrangement joins TRBV7-8 to TRBJ2-7; the D gene is possibly TRBD1 (6 bases). V was trimmed by 5 bases and J by 0 bases, leaving 17 bases between them. CDR3 size: 16 residues. CDR1 and CDR2 from the germline V gene are SGHVS and FQNEAQ. Here the CDR3 reads CASSPELTGSSYEQYF. The CDR3 DNA reads as TGTGCCAGCAGCCCCGAGCTTACAGGGAGCTCCTACGAGCAGTACTTC.

This chain links TRBV2 with TRBJ2-7, with 9 positions matching TRBD2. V lost 3 bases, J lost 6 bases, and 6 bases stayed unmatched. CDR1 and CDR2 from the germline V gene are SNHLY and FYNNEI. The CDR3 contains 14 residues. The CDR3 DNA reads TGTGCCAGCAGTGATCAGCGGGGGGACGGCGAGCAGTACTTC. Protein sequence: CASSDQRGDGEQYF.

The chain combines TRBV7-9 with TRBJ2-7; 11 bases are a match to TRBD1. The V segment lost 4 bases and the J segment 4 bases; nucleotides outside the gene matches: 6. The CDR3 covers 15 residues. Per germline, CDR1 SEHNR and CDR2 FQNEAQ (reference sequence). The CDR3 DNA reads as TGTGCCAGCAGCTCGCCGGGACAGGGGGTTTACGAGCAGTACTTC. It encodes CASSSPGQGVYEQYF. Using reference TRBV7-9 and TRBJ2-7 for the parts outside the CDR3, the full variable domain is DTGVSQNPRHKITKRGQNVTFRCDPISEHNRLYWYRQTLGQGPEFLTYFQNEAQLEKSRLLSDRFSAERPKGSFSTLEIQRTEQGDSAMYLCASSSPGQGVYEQYFGPGTRLTVT.

The rearrangement joins TRBV5-1 to TRBJ2-2; the D gene is possibly TRBD1 (6 bases). Trimming pared 0 bases from V and 6 bases from J, leaving 9 bases between. CDR1 and CDR2 from the germline V gene are SGHRS and YFSETQ. This CDR3 region has 14 residues. Here the CDR3 reads CASSLANRAGELFF. In DNA form, the CDR3 reads TGCGCCAGCAGCTTGGCTAACAGGGCCGGGGAGCTGTTTTTT.